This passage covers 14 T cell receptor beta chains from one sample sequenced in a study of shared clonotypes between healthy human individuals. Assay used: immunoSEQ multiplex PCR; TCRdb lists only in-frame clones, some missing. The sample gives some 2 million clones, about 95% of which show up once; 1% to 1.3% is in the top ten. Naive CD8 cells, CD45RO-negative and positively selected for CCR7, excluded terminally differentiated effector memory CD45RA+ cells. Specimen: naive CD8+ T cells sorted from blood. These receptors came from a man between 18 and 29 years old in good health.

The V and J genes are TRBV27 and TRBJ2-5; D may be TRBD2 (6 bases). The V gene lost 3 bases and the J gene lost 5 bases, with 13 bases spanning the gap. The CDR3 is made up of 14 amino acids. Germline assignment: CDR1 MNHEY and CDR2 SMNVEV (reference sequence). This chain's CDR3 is CASSLEGRGETQYF. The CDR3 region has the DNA TGTGCCAGCAGTTTGGAGGGGCGTGGGGAGACCCAGTACTTC.

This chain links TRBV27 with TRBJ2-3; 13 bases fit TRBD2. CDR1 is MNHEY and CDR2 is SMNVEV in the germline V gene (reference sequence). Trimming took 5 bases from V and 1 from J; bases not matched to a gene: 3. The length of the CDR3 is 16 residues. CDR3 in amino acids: CASSRGTSGGTDTQYF. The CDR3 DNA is TGTGCCAGCAGTAGAGGGACTAGCGGGGGCACAGATACGCAGTATTTT.

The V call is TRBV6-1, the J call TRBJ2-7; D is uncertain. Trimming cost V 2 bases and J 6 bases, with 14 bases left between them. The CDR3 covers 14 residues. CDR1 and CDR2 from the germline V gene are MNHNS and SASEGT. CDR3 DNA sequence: TGTGCCAGCAGTGAATATGGGGAATTGGGCGAGCAGTACTTC. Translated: CASSEYGELGEQYF.

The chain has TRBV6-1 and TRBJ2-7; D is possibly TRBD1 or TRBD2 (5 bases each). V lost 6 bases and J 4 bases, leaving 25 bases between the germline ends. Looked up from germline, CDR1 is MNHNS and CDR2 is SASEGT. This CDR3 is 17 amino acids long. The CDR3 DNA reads TGTGCCAGCAGCGAATTTCTCGTCGGGGCCACAATGTACGAGCAGTACTTC. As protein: CASSEFLVGATMYEQYF.

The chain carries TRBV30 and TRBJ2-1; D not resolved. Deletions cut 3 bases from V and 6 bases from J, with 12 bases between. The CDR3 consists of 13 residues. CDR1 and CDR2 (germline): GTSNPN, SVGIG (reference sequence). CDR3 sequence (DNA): TGTGCCTGGAGCCTACATCCCCCCAATGAGCAGTTCTTC. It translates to CAWSLHPPNEQFF.

For the CDR3, the DNA is TGTGCCAGCAGCACCGGGACAGGGGTTGAGCAGTACTTC. It is translated as CASSTGTGVEQYF. The chain has TRBV6-5 and TRBJ2-7; 10 nucleotides line up with TRBD1. This CDR3 is 13 amino acids long. The germline gives CDR1 MNHEY, CDR2 SVGAGI. J gave up 7 bases and V 6 bases, and 6 bases lay outside the gene matches.

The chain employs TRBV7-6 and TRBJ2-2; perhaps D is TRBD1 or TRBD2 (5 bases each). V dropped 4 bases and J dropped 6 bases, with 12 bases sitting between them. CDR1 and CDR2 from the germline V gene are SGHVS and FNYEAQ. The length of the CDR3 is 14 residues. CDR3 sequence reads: CASSSGDGAGELFF. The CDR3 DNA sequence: TGTGCCAGCAGCTCCGGGGACGGGGCCGGGGAGCTGTTTTTT.

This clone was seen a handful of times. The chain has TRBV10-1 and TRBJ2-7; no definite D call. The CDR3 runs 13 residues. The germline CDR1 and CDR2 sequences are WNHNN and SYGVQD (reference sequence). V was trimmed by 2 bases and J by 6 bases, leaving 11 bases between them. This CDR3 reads CASSESLPGEQYF. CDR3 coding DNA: TGCGCCAGCAGTGAGAGCCTCCCCGGCGAGCAGTACTTC.

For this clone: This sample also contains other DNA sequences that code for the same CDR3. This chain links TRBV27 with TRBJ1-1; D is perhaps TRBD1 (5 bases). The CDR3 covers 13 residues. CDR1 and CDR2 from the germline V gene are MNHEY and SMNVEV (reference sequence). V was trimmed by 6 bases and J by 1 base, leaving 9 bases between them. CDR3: CASSSTGNTEAFF. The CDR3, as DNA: TGTGCCAGCAGCAGCACAGGGAACACTGAAGCTTTCTTT.

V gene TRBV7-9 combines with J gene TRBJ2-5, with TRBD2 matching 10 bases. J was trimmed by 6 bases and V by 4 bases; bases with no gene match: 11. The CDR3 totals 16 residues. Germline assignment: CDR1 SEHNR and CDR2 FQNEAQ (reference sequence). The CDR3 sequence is CASSSTSAGGPQTQYF. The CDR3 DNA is TGTGCCAGCAGCTCCACCTCAGCGGGGGGGCCGCAGACCCAGTACTTC.

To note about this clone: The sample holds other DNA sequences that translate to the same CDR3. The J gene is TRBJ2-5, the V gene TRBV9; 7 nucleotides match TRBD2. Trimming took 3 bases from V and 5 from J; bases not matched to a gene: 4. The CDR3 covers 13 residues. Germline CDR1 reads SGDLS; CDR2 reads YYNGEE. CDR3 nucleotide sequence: TGTGCCAGCAGCGCGGGAGGAGAGGAGACCCAGTACTTC. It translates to CASSAGGEETQYF.

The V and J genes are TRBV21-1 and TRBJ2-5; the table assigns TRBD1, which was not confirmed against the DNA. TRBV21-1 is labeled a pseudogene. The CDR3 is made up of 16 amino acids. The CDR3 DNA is TGTGCCAGCAGCAAAGGGCCTCGGGACGGGACAGCGACCCAGTACTTC. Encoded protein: CASSKGPRDGTATQYF.

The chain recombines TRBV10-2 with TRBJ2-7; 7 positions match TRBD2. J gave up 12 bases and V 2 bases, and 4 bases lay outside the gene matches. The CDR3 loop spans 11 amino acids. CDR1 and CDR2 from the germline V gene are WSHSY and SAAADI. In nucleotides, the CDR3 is TGCGCCAGCAGTGAGGGGGGGGAGTTGTACTTC. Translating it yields CASSEGGELYF.

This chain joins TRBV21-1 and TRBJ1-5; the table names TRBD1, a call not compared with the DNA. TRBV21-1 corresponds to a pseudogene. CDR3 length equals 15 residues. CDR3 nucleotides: TGTGCCAGCAGCAAGTTGGGACAGGGGAATCAGCCCCAGCATTTT. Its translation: CASSKLGQGNQPQHF.